Detailed here is one TCR beta chain. The data belong to a study of blood T cell repertoires in COVID-19. Study background: COVID-19 samples collected from the United States, Italy and Spain covered acute and convalescent phases. T cells, B-cell-depleted T cells, or PBMCs provided the cDNA or gDNA that served as material.

Per the study methods: Nucleated cell counts were estimated from reference gene primer amplification. Measured with immunoSEQ multiplex PCR; TCRdb has only the in-frame clones, and not every one. From that table come the V and J calls and clone size; the DNA was used to work out D and trimming. The data show approximately 150,000 clones, around four fifths seen once. The sequencing sample was made of peripheral blood. This receptor was obtained from a human donor in a cohort sampled during active COVID-19.

CDR3: CASSQEGQPPDEQYF. CDR3 DNA sequence: TGCGCCAGCAGCCAAGAGGGACAACCTCCGGACGAGCAGTACTTC. The gene calls are TRBV4-1 and TRBJ2-7; a possible D gene is TRBD1 (6 bases). The CDR3 loop spans 15 amino acids. V lost 0 bases to trimming and J lost 5 bases, with 14 bases between them. The germline V gene encodes CDR1 MGHRA and CDR2 YSYEKL.